Listed here is a single TCR beta chain. This sample is part of a study of blood T cell repertoires in COVID-19. Germline V lookup: CDR1 LNHDA, CDR2 SQIVND (reference sequence). The CDR3 is 15 amino acids. Trimming pared 5 bases from V and 5 bases from J, leaving 19 bases between. The protocol was immunoSEQ multiplex PCR, while the TCRdb copy is restricted to in-frame clones and leaves out a portion. The sample lists 250,000 to 300,000 clones; 84% were seen once. J is TRBJ2-7 and V is TRBV19; possibly TRBD1 for D (6 bases). The sequenced sample was PBMCs or T cells enriched from blood (not recorded which). The TCR originated in a man younger than 45 with acute COVID-19. CDR3 region: CASSLTLQGYHEQYV. The CDR3 DNA is TGTGCCAGTAGTCTTACTCTACAGGGTTACCACGAGCAGTACGTC.